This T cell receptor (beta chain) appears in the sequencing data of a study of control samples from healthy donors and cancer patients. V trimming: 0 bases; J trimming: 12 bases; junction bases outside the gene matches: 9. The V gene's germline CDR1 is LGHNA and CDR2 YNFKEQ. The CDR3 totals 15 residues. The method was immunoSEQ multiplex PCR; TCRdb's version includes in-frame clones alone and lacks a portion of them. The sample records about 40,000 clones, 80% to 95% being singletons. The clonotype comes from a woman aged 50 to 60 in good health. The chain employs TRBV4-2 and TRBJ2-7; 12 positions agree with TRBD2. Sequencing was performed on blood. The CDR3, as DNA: TGTGCCAGCAGCCAAGATAGGCTAGCGGGGGGGTATCGGTACTTC. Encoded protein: CASSQDRLAGGYRYF.